The 3 T cell receptor beta chains below come from one sample, sequenced in a study of cytomegalovirus exposure and HLA in healthy donors (dated by TCRdb to between 2016 and 2019). Preparation of the library involved the immunoSEQ multiplex PCR assay. A mixture of 60 forward primers for TCR Vbeta segments and 13 reverse primers for TCR Jbeta segments was used in the multiplex PCR. TCRdb took this table from immuneACCESS and kept in-frame rearrangements with V and J called. Such tables lack part of the clones; where checked against another copy, unresolved V genes explain under half of the gap, and the rest is unexplained. The sample table includes roughly 45,000 clones. The top ten constitute under 2% of the sample. The material sequenced was PBMCs. The source of these receptors is a woman in her thirties in good health and CMV-seronegative.

CDR3 region: CASSLGQVNTEAFF. The CDR3 bases are TGCGCCAGCAGTCTGGGGCAGGTTAACACTGAAGCTTTCTTT. The chain couples TRBV5-1 to TRBJ1-1; D perhaps matches TRBD1 (5 bases). Germline CDR1 reads SGHRS; CDR2 reads YFSETQ. This CDR3 is 14 amino acids long. The V and J ends lost 5 bases and 2 bases respectively, with 13 bases between them.

The chain has TRBV6-1 and TRBJ1-2; maybe TRBD1 (5 bases). The CDR3 covers 13 residues. With 7 bases removed from V and 2 bases from J, the gap between germline ends came to 11 bases. The germline gives CDR1 MNHNS, CDR2 SASEGT. The CDR3 sequence is CASIRGGNYGYTF. DNA of the CDR3: TGTGCCAGCATAAGGGGAGGAAACTATGGCTACACCTTC.

The chain recombines TRBV18 with TRBJ2-7, with 8 bases lining up with TRBD2. Germline CDR1 KGHSH, CDR2 LQKENI. V trimming: 5 bases; J trimming: 5 bases; junction bases outside the gene matches: 17. This CDR3 comprises 17 residues. CDR3 sequence (DNA): TGTGCCAGCTCAAAGAATATAGCGGCGGGAGGAGTGGACGAGCAGTACTTC. As protein: CASSKNIAAGGVDEQYF.